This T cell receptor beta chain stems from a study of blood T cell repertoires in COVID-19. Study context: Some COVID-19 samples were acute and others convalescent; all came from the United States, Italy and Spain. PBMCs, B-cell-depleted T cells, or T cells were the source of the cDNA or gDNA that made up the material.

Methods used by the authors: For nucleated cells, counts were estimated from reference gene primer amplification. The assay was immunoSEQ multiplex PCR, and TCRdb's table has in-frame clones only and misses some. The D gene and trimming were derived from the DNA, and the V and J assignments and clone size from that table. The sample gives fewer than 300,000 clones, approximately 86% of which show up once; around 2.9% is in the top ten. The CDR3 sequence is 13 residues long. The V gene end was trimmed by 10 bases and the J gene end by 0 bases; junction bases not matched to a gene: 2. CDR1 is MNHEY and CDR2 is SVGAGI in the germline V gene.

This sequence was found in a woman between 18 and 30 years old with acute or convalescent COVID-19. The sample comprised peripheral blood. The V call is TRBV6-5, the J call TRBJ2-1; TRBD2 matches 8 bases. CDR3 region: CATSGSSYNEQFF. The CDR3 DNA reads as TGTGCCACCAGCGGGAGCTCCTACAATGAGCAGTTCTTC.